This TCR beta chain was captured by sequencing in a study of metastatic and nonmetastatic thyroid tumors. Study background: The authors compared repertoires across blood and tumor or nodule tissue from malignant and benign thyroid patients.

TCRdb re-processed the PCR reads through MiXCR. This sample has approximately 12,000 clones, with 30% to 35% found just once. Trimming cost V 6 bases and J 6 bases, with 9 bases left between them. The CDR3 runs to 13 residues. Germline-derived CDR1 and CDR2 are MGHDK and SYGVNS. Each patient came to thyroid surgery without any prior treatment (of any kind). The J gene is TRBJ1-6, the V gene TRBV25-1; no clear D gene. This TCR came from a female donor with papillary thyroid cancer or a benign thyroid nodule (not recorded which). Some clones in this sample may be carry-over from other donors' samples. Sequencing was carried out using tumor tissue. In DNA, the CDR3 is TGTGCCAGCAGGTTAGGCACTAATTCACCCCTCCACTTT. Its translation is CASRLGTNSPLHF. Complete variable domain (other parts from reference TRBV25-1 and TRBJ1-6): EADIYQTPRYLVIGTGKKITLECSQTMGHDKMYWYQQDPGMELHLIHYSYGVNSTEKGDLSSESTVSRIRTEHFPLTLESARPSHTSQYLCASRLGTNSPLHFGNGTRLTVT.